The 30 T cell receptor beta chains listed next were all sequenced from one sample in a study of blood T cell repertoires in COVID-19. Method: immunoSEQ multiplex PCR; TCRdb's copy keeps in-frame clones and lacks some. The sample yields over 60,000 clones, roughly 87% seen once. The source material was peripheral blood. The receptors originated from a human donor in a cohort sampled during active COVID-19.

The genes are TRBV5-1 and TRBJ1-2; no clear D. V lost 0 bases, J lost 8 bases, and 20 bases lay in between. The CDR3 totals 16 residues. CDR1 SGHRS and CDR2 YFSETQ come from the germline V gene. CDR3 in DNA: TGCGCCAGCAGCTTGGCGGGTGGGTATGGCCCCAAAGGCTACACCTTC. Its protein product is CASSLAGGYGPKGYTF.

J is TRBJ2-5 and V is TRBV5-4; D is possibly TRBD1 (6 bases). Germline V gene data show CDR1 as SGHNT and CDR2 as YYREEE (reference sequence). The CDR3 extends over 13 amino acids. V was pared by 2 bases and J by 4 bases, with 9 bases between. This CDR3 reads CASSFEGVETQYF. As DNA, the CDR3 is TGTGCCAGCAGCTTTGAGGGGGTAGAGACCCAGTACTTC.

The CDR3 spells CASSILDRDDRPQHF. As DNA, the CDR3 is TGTGCCAGTAGTATACTCGACAGGGACGATCGGCCCCAGCATTTT. The chain couples TRBV19 to TRBJ1-5; TRBD1 agrees at 7 bases. The germline V gene encodes CDR1 LNHDA and CDR2 SQIVND (reference sequence). V shed 2 bases and J 9 bases; nucleotides not matched to a gene: 10. This CDR3 has 15 residues.

The J gene is TRBJ1-6, the V gene TRBV6-1; the D is unclear. The CDR3 extends over 16 amino acids. Between the trimmed V and J ends, which lost 1 base and 7 bases, there was a span of 14 bases. Germline V lookup: CDR1 MNHNS, CDR2 SASEGT. The CDR3 coding sequence is TGTGCCAGCAGTGAAGTGAGGGAGTTGCGGAATTCACCCCTCCACTTT. It codes for CASSEVRELRNSPLHF.

This chain connects TRBV19 to TRBJ2-7; tentative D call: TRBD2 (7 bases). The V end was cut by 6 bases, the J end by 0 bases, with 15 bases between. Germline lookup yields CDR1 LNHDA and CDR2 SQIVND (reference sequence). The CDR3 consists of 15 residues. The CDR3 DNA sequence: TGTGCCAGTAGGGGGGGGGACATCCCCTCCTACGAGCAGTACTTC. It specifies CASRGGDIPSYEQYF.

The chain couples TRBV15 to TRBJ1-5; the match to TRBD1 covers 7 bases. This CDR3 has 15 amino acids. J gave up 3 bases and V 4 bases, and 6 bases lay outside the gene matches. Germline CDR1 reads LNHNV; CDR2 reads YYDKDF (reference sequence). The CDR3 region has the DNA TGTGCCACCAGCAAAAGACAGGGCCCCAATCAGCCCCAGCATTTT. As protein: CATSKRQGPNQPQHF.

The chain recombines TRBV11-2 with TRBJ1-5; D ambiguous. Per the germline V gene, CDR1 is SGHAT and CDR2 is FQNNGV. Trimming removed 3 bases at V and 6 bases at J, with 9 bases between. The CDR3 runs 13 residues. This CDR3 is CASSFIAGQPQHF. The CDR3 DNA reads TGTGCCAGCAGCTTCATTGCGGGTCAGCCCCAGCATTTT.

This chain uses TRBV10-3 with TRBJ1-3; no clear D. Per the germline V gene, CDR1 is ENHRY and CDR2 is SYGVKD. This CDR3 has 12 amino acids. V dropped 7 bases and J dropped 10 bases, with 14 bases sitting between them. Here the CDR3 DNA reads TGTGCCATCACCGGAGCCGACGGTACCATATATTTT. It yields the protein CAITGADGTIYF.

The V gene is TRBV9, the J gene TRBJ2-5; D possibly corresponds to TRBD2 (5 bases). This CDR3 has 13 residues. V lost 0 bases to trimming and J lost 5 bases, with 8 bases between them. Germline CDR1 SGDLS, CDR2 YYNGEE. CDR3 sequence reads: CASSVDSVETQYF. Here the CDR3 DNA reads TGTGCCAGCAGCGTAGATAGCGTGGAGACCCAGTACTTC.

The chain combines TRBV13 with TRBJ2-7; 9 positions match TRBD1. CDR1 is PRHDT and CDR2 is FYEKMQ in the germline V gene (reference sequence). J was trimmed by 5 bases and V by 7 bases; bases with no gene match: 12. This CDR3 spans 15 amino acids. The CDR3 protein is CASKHMGTGRDEQYF. CDR3 sequence (DNA): TGTGCCAGCAAGCACATGGGGACAGGGAGGGACGAGCAGTACTTC.

The chain carries TRBV3-1 (or the pseudogene TRBV3-2) and TRBJ1-3; TRBD1 is a possible D gene (6 bases). Germline loops: CDR1 LGHDT, CDR2 YNNKEL (reference sequence). This CDR3 comprises 14 residues. Trimming took off 3 bases at V and 2 bases at J, with 8 bases between the two ends. In DNA form, the CDR3 reads TGTGCCAGCAGCCATAACAGGGCTGGAAACACCATATATTTT. Its translation: CASSHNRAGNTIYF.

This clone was seen just once. The gene calls are TRBV30 and TRBJ2-7; TRBD1 might be the D (5 bases). CDR1 and CDR2 (germline): GTSNPN, SVGIG (reference sequence). This CDR3 has 14 residues. Between the trimmed V and J ends, which lost 0 bases and 7 bases, there was a span of 16 bases. As DNA, the CDR3 is TGTGCCTGGAGTGTTATGGGGCTGTTTCGTGAGCAGTACTTC. Protein: CAWSVMGLFREQYF. Combining the CDR3 with reference TRBV30 and TRBJ2-7 gives the whole variable domain SQTIHQWPATLVQPVGSPLSLECTVEGTSNPNLYWYRQAAGRGLQLLFYSVGIGQISSEVPQNLSASRPQDRQFILSSKKLLLSDSGFYLCAWSVMGLFREQYFGPGTRLTVT.

V gene TRBV9 combines with J gene TRBJ2-7; 11 bases map to TRBD2. There are 15 residues in the CDR3. The germline V gene has CDR1 SGDLS and CDR2 YYNGEE. Trimming removed 3 bases from V and 3 bases from J; junction bases left unmatched: 5. The CDR3 region has the DNA TGTGCCAGCAGCGCCCTCGGACTAGCGGGCTACGAGCAGTACTTC. This encodes CASSALGLAGYEQYF.

This chain uses TRBV19 with TRBJ2-5; TRBD2 matches at 12 bases. CDR1 and CDR2 (germline): LNHDA, SQIVND (reference sequence). The junction had 10 bases not matched to a gene; V was cut back by 3 bases and J by 5 bases. The CDR3 loop spans 17 amino acids. The CDR3 DNA sequence: TGTGCCAGTAGTATTTCCCCTAGCGGGGGGGCCTCGGAGACCCAGTACTTC. This codes for CASSISPSGGASETQYF.

This chain links TRBV2 with TRBJ2-5, with D tentatively TRBD1 (6 bases). V dropped 5 bases and J dropped 13 bases, with 17 bases sitting between them. From germline, CDR1 is SNHLY and CDR2 FYNNEI. This CDR3 comprises 12 residues. The CDR3 nucleotides read TGTGCCAGCAGTCGGGACACCGGATCGAGGTACTTC. Translation gives CASSRDTGSRYF.

This chain links TRBV6-5 with TRBJ1-2, with 11 bases that match TRBD1. Germline V lookup: CDR1 MNHEY, CDR2 SVGAGI. CDR3 length equals 14 residues. V gave up 8 bases and J gave up 3 bases; unmatched junction bases: 5. DNA for the CDR3: TGTGCCAGCCAGGGGACAGGGGGTTACTATGGCTACACCTTC. Its protein product is CASQGTGGYYGYTF.

The chain employs TRBV5-1 and TRBJ1-2; D is possibly TRBD1 (5 bases). The CDR3 spans 14 residues. Trimming cost V 3 bases and J 8 bases, with 17 bases left between them. Germline values: CDR1 SGHRS, CDR2 YFSETQ. CDR3 protein: CASSWSRDSAGYTF. The CDR3 DNA reads as TGCGCCAGCAGCTGGTCCAGGGATTCCGCGGGCTACACCTTC.

This clone showed up just a few times. The chain employs TRBV15 and TRBJ2-7; 10 nucleotides agree with TRBD1. Per germline, CDR1 LNHNV and CDR2 YYDKDF (reference sequence). The CDR3 is made up of 15 amino acids. After removal of 2 bases from V and 2 bases from J, the junction contained 3 bases not matched to a gene. CDR3 bases: TGTGCCACCAGCAGATGGACAGGGGGAGCCTACGAGCAGTACTTC. Translating it yields CATSRWTGGAYEQYF.

V gene TRBV5-1 combines with J gene TRBJ1-1, with D tentatively TRBD1 (6 bases). V dropped 9 bases and J dropped 10 bases, with 31 bases sitting between them. CDR1 and CDR2 from the germline V gene are SGHRS and YFSETQ. CDR3 length equals 16 residues. The CDR3 DNA sequence: TGCGCCACCCAGGGCCTCAGGGGACCTATTCCGAGAGGAGCTTTCTTT. Encoded protein: CATQGLRGPIPRGAFF.

The chain employs TRBV13 and TRBJ2-7, with 7 bases identical to TRBD1. V gave up 5 bases and J gave up 4 bases; unmatched junction bases: 5. The germline CDR1 and CDR2 sequences are PRHDT and FYEKMQ (reference sequence). The CDR3 is 13 residues long. This CDR3 is CASSRGQIYEQYF. The CDR3 bases are TGTGCCAGCAGCCGGGGACAGATATACGAGCAGTACTTC. Complete variable domain (other parts from reference TRBV13 and TRBJ2-7): AAGVIQSPRHLIKEKRETATLKCYPIPRHDTVYWYQQGPGQDPQFLISFYEKMQSDKGSIPDRFSAQQFSDYHSELNMSSLELGDSALYFCASSRGQIYEQYFGPGTRLTVT.

V and J are TRBV5-1 and TRBJ1-1, with D maybe TRBD1 (6 bases). The germline V gene has CDR1 SGHRS and CDR2 YFSETQ. The CDR3 spans 13 residues. V was trimmed by 4 bases and J by 2 bases, leaving 9 bases between them. CDR3 DNA: TGCGCCAGCAGCGACAGGATAAACACTGAAGCTTTCTTT. Translated: CASSDRINTEAFF.

The J gene is TRBJ1-6, the V gene TRBV5-1; D uncertain. The germline V gene encodes CDR1 SGHRS and CDR2 YFSETQ. V dropped 3 bases and J dropped 5 bases, with 12 bases sitting between them. This CDR3 spans 15 amino acids. The CDR3 region is CASSSTIPDNSPLHF. The DNA for the CDR3 is TGCGCCAGCAGCTCGACAATCCCTGATAATTCACCCCTCCACTTT.

This chain joins TRBV5-1 and TRBJ2-1, with D uncertain. Germline V gives CDR1 SGHRS, CDR2 YFSETQ. The V end was cut by 0 bases, the J end by 5 bases, with 12 bases between. The CDR3 has 15 amino acids. In DNA, the CDR3 is TGCGCCAGCAGCTTGGTTACATACCAAAACAATGAGCAGTTCTTC. Translated: CASSLVTYQNNEQFF.

The rearrangement uses TRBV9 and TRBJ2-1; D not resolved. This CDR3 is built from 12 residues. Germline V CDR1 and CDR2: SGDLS, YYNGEE. With 0 bases removed from V and 8 bases from J, the gap between germline ends came to 6 bases. The CDR3 region is CASSVVPYEQFF. The CDR3 nucleotides read TGTGCCAGCAGCGTAGTCCCGTATGAGCAGTTCTTC.

This chain links TRBV5-1 with TRBJ2-5; a possible D gene is TRBD1 (6 bases). CDR1 and CDR2 (germline): SGHRS, YFSETQ. V lost 4 bases and J lost 5, with 18 bases in between. This CDR3 is 15 amino acids long. CDR3: CASSPNQGWSETQYF. CDR3 DNA: TGCGCCAGCAGCCCTAATCAGGGGTGGTCGGAGACCCAGTACTTC. Variable domain in full (rest from reference TRBV5-1 and TRBJ2-5): KAGVTQTPRYLIKTRGQQVTLSCSPISGHRSVSWYQQTPGQGLQFLFEYFSETQRNKGNFPGRFSGRQFSNSRSEMNVSTLELGDSALYLCASSPNQGWSETQYFGPGTRLLVL.

This chain joins TRBV2 and TRBJ1-2; 7 bases match TRBD1. Looked up from germline, CDR1 is SNHLY and CDR2 is FYNNEI. The CDR3 consists of 14 residues. The ends lost 3 bases at V and 7 bases at J; junction bases unmatched: 8. CDR3 DNA sequence: TGTGCCAGCAGTGAGGGTCACAGGGGAGGTGGCTACACCTTC. It encodes CASSEGHRGGGYTF. Variable domain in full (rest from reference TRBV2 and TRBJ1-2): EPEVTQTPSHQVTQMGQEVILRCVPISNHLYFYWYRQILGQKVEFLVSFYNNEISEKSEIFDDQFSVERPDGSNFTLKIRSTKLEDSAMYFCASSEGHRGGGYTFGSGTRLTVV.

The chain uses TRBV2 and TRBJ2-3, with D perhaps matching TRBD2 (5 bases). The CDR3 runs 12 residues. V lost 7 bases to trimming and J lost 2 bases, with 7 bases between them. Germline V gene sequence: CDR1 SNHLY, CDR2 FYNNEI. Here the CDR3 reads CASKADTDTQYF. CDR3 bases: TGTGCCAGCAAAGCGGACACAGATACGCAGTATTTT.

V gene TRBV2 combines with J gene TRBJ1-3; D not resolved. V dropped 3 bases and J dropped 0 bases, with 9 bases sitting between them. Germline CDR1 SNHLY, CDR2 FYNNEI. The CDR3 sequence is 15 residues long. The CDR3 loop reads CASSEARYSGNTIYF. In DNA form, the CDR3 reads TGTGCCAGCAGTGAGGCTCGTTACTCTGGAAACACCATATATTTT.

This rearrangement joins TRBV7-6 to TRBJ2-1; possibly TRBD2 for D (5 bases). V shed 4 bases and J shed 4 bases, with 17 bases lying between them. The CDR3 has 16 residues. The V gene's germline CDR1 is SGHVS and CDR2 FNYEAQ. The CDR3 DNA follows: TGTGCCAGCAGCTCCTCTGAGGGAAATCGTTACAATGAGCAGTTCTTC. Its translation: CASSSSEGNRYNEQFF.

The chain carries TRBV7-8 and TRBJ1-3; D might be TRBD1 (5 bases). This CDR3 comprises 12 residues. Germline CDR1 and CDR2: SGHVS and FQNEAQ. Trimming stripped 8 bases from V and 5 bases from J, with 10 bases between. CDR3 bases: TGTGCCAGCTTCCGGACACGAAACACCATATATTTT. Translating gives CASFRTRNTIYF.